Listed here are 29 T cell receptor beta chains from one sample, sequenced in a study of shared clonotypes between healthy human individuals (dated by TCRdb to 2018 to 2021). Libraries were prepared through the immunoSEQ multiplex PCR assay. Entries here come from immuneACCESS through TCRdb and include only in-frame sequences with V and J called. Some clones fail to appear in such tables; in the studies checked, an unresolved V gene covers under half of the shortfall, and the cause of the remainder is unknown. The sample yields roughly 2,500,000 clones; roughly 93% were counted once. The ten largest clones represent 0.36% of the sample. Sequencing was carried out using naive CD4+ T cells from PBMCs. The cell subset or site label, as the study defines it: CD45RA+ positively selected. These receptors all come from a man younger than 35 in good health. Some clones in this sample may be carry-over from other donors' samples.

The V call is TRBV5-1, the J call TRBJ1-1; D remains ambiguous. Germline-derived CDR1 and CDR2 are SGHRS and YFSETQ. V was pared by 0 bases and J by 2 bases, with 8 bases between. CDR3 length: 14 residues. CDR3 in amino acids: CASSLGLLNTEAFF. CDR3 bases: TGCGCCAGCAGCTTGGGGTTATTAAACACTGAAGCTTTCTTT.

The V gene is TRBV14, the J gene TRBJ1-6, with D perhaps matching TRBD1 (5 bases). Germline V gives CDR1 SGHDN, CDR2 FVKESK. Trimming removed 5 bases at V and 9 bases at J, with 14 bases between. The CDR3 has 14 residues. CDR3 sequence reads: CASSGLSRVSPLHF. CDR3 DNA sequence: TGTGCCAGCAGCGGCTTGTCCAGGGTTTCACCCCTCCACTTT.

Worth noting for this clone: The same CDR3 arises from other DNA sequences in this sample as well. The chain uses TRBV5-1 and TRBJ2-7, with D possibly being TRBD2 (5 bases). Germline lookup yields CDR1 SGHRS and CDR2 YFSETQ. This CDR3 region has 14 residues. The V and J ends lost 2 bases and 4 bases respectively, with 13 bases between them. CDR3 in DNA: TGCGCCAGCAGCTTTACTAGTCGGGATTACGAGCAGTACTTC. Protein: CASSFTSRDYEQYF.

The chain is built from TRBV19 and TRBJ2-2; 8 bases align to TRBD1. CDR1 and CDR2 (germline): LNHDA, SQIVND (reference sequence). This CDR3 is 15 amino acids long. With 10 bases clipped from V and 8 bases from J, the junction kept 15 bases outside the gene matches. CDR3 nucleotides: TGTGCCACCCGATACAGGGGGGCTATTAAGGGGGAGCTGTTTTTT. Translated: CATRYRGAIKGELFF.

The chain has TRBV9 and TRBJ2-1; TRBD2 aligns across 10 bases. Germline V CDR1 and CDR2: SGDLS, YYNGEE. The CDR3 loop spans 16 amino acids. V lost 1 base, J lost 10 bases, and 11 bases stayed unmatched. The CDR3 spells CASSVTGTSALGEQFF. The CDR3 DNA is TGTGCCAGCAGCGTAACCGGGACTAGCGCCCTAGGGGAGCAGTTCTTC.

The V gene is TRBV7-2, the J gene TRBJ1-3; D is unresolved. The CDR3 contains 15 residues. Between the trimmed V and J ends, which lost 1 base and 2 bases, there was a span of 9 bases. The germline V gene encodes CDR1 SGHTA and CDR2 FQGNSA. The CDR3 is CASSLDRNAGNTIYF. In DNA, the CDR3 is TGTGCCAGCAGCTTAGATCGGAATGCTGGAAACACCATATATTTT. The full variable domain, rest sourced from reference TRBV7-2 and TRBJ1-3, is GAGVSQSPSNKVTEKGKDVELRCDPISGHTALYWYRQSLGQGLEFLIYFQGNSAPDKSGLPSDRFSAERTGGSVSTLTIQRTQQEDSAVYLCASSLDRNAGNTIYFGEGSWLTVV.

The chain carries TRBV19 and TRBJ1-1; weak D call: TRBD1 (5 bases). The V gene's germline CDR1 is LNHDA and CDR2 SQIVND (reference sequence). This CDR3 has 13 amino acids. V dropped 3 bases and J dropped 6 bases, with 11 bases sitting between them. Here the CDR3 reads CASSMREGAEAFF. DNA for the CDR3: TGTGCCAGTAGTATGCGTGAAGGGGCTGAAGCTTTCTTT.

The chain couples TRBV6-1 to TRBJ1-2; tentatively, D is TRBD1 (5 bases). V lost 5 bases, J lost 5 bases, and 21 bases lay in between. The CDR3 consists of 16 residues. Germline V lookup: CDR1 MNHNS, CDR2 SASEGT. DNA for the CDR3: TGTGCCAGCAGTAAAGGCCCAGGGTCATCATTTTATGGCTACACCTTC. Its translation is CASSKGPGSSFYGYTF.

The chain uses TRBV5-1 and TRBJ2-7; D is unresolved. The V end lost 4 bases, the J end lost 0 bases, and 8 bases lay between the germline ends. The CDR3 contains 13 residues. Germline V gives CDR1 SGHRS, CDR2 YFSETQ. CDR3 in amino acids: CASSVQVSYEQYF. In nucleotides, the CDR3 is TGCGCCAGCAGCGTCCAGGTCTCCTACGAGCAGTACTTC.

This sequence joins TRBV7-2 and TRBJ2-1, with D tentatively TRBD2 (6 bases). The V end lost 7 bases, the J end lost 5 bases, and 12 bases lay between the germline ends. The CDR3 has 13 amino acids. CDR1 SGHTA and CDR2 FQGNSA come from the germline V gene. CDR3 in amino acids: CASKLREDNEQFF. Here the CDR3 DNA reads TGTGCCAGCAAGTTAAGGGAGGACAATGAGCAGTTCTTC.

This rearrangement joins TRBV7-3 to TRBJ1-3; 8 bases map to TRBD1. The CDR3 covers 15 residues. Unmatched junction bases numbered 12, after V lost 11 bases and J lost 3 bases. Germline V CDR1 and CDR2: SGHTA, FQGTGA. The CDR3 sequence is CARGAGTGVGNTIYF. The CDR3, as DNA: TGTGCCCGGGGAGCAGGGACAGGAGTTGGAAACACCATATATTTT.

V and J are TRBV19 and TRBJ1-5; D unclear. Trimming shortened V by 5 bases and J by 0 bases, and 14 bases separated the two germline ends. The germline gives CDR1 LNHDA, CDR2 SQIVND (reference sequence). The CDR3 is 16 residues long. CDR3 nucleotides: TGTGCCAGTAGTTTTCTCCCTCCTAATAGCAATCAGCCCCAGCATTTT. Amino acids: CASSFLPPNSNQPQHF. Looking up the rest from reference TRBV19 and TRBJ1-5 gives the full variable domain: DGGITQSPKYLFRKEGQNVTLSCEQNLNHDAMYWYRQDPGQGLRLIYYSQIVNDFQKGDIAEGYSVSREKKESFPLTVTSAQKNPTAFYLCASSFLPPNSNQPQHFGDGTRLSIL.

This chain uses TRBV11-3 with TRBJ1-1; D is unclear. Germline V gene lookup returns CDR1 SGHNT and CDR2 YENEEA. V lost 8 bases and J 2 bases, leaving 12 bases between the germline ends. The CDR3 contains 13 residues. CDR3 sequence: CASALYTNTEAFF. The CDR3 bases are TGTGCCAGCGCCCTTTATACCAACACTGAAGCTTTCTTT.

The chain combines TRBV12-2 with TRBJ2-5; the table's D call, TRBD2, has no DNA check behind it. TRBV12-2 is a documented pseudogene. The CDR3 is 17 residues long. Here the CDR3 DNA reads TGTGCAAGTCGCTTAGTAAGCAGGGGCCTAGCGGAAGAGACCCAGTACTTC. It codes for CASRLVSRGLAEETQYF.

CDR3 sequence reads: CASSRGAGVHNEQFF. For the CDR3, the DNA is TGTGCCAGCAGCCGAGGAGCGGGAGTTCACAATGAGCAGTTCTTC. This chain joins TRBV7-6 and TRBJ2-1; 8 bases fit TRBD2. The CDR3 sequence is 15 residues long. CDR1 SGHVS and CDR2 FNYEAQ come from the germline V gene. The J segment lost 5 bases and the V segment lost 5 bases, leaving 8 bases of the junction unmatched.

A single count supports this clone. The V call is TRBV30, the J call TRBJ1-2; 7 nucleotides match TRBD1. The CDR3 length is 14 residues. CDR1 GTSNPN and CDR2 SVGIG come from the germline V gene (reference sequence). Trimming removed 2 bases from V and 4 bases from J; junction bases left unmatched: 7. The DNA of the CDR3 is TGTGCCTGGAGTCCGATCGGACAGGCCTATGGCTACACCTTC. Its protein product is CAWSPIGQAYGYTF.

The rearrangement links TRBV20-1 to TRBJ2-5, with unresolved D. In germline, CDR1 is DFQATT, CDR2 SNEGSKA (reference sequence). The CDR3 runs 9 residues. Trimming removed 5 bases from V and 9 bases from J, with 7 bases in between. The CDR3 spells CSAPLPQYF. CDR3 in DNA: TGCAGTGCTCCCCTTCCCCAGTACTTC.

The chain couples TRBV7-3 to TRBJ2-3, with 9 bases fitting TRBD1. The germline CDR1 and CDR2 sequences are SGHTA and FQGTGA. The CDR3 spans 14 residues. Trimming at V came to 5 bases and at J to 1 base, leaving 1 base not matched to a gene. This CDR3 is CASSRDRGTDTQYF. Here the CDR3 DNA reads TGTGCCAGCAGCCGGGACAGGGGCACAGATACGCAGTATTTT.

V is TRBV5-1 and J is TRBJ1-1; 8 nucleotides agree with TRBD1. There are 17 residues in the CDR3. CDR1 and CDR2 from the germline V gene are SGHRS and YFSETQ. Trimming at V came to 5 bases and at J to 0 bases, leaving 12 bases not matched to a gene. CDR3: CASRPSPWTGMNTEAFF. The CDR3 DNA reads TGCGCCAGCAGACCATCCCCGTGGACAGGGATGAACACTGAAGCTTTCTTT.

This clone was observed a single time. The CDR3 DNA follows: TGTGCCAGCGCCCAGTCGAGGTACGAGCAGTACTTC. Amino acid sequence: CASAQSRYEQYF. The genes are TRBV28 and TRBJ2-7; D is undetermined. Trimming cost V 8 bases and J 4 bases, with 12 bases left between them. The length of the CDR3 is 12 residues. CDR1 MDHEN and CDR2 SYDVKM come from the germline V gene. Using reference TRBV28 and TRBJ2-7 for the parts outside the CDR3, the full variable domain is DVKVTQSSRYLVKRTGEKVFLECVQDMDHENMFWYRQDPGLGLRLIYFSYDVKMKEKGDIPEGYSVSREKKERFSLILESASTNQTSMYLCASAQSRYEQYFGPGTRLTVT.

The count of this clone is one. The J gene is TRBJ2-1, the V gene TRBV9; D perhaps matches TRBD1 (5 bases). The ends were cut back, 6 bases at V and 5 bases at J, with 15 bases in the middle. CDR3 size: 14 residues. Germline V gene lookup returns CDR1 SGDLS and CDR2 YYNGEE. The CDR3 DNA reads TGTGCCAGCACCAGACAGCCCTGGGACAATGAGCAGTTCTTC. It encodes CASTRQPWDNEQFF.

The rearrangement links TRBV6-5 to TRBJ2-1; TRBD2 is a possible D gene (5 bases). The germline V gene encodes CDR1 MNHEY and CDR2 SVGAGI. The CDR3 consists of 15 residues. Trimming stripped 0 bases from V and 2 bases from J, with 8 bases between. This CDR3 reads CASSYSRVTYNEQFF. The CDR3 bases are TGTGCCAGCAGTTACTCGCGGGTTACCTACAATGAGCAGTTCTTC.

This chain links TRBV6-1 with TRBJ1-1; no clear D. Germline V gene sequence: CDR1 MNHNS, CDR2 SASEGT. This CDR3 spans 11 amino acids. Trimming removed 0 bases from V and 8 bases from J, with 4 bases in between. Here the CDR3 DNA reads TGTGCCAGCAGTGAAGCGAGGGAAGCTTTCTTT. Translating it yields CASSEAREAFF.

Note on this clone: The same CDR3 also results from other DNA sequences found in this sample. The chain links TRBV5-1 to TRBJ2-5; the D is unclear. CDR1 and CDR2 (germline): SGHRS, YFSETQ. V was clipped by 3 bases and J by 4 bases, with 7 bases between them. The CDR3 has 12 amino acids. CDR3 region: CASSYSSETQYF. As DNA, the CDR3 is TGCGCCAGCAGCTATTCGTCAGAGACCCAGTACTTC.

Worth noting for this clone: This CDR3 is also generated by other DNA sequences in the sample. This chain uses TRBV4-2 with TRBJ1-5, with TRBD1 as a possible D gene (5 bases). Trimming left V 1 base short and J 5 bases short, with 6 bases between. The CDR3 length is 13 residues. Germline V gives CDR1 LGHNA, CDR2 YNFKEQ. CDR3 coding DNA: TGTGCCAGCAGCCAAGGGGACTATCAGCCCCAGCATTTT. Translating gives CASSQGDYQPQHF.

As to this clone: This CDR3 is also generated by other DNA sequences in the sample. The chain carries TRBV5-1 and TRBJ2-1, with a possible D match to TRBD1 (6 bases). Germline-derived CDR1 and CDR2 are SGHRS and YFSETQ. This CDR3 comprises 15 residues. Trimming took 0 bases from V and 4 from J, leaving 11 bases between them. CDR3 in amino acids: CASSLVRTEYNEQFF. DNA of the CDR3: TGCGCCAGCAGCTTGGTGCGGACAGAATACAATGAGCAGTTCTTC.

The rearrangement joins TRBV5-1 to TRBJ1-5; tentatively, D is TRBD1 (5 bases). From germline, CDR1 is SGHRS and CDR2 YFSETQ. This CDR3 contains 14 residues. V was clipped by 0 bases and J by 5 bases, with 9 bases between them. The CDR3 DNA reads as TGCGCCAGCAGCTTGGCCGGGGGAGATCAGCCCCAGCATTTT. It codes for CASSLAGGDQPQHF.

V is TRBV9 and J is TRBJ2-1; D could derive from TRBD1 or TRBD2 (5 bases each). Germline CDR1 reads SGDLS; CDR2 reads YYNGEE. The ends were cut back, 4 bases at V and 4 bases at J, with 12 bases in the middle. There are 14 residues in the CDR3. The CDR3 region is CASSRDGLYNEQFF. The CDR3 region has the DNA TGTGCCAGCAGCCGGGACGGCCTGTACAATGAGCAGTTCTTC.

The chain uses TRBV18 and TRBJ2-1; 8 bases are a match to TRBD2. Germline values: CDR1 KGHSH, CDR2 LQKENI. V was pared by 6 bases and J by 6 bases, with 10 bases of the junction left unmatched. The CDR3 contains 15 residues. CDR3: CASSPGTGGINEQFF. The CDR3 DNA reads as TGTGCCAGCTCCCCGGGGACGGGAGGGATCAATGAGCAGTTCTTC.